Listed here is a single T cell receptor (beta chain). What it recognizes is unknown. Trimming took off 3 bases at V and 0 bases at J, with 7 bases between the two ends. In germline, CDR1 is DFQATT, CDR2 SNEGSKA (reference sequence). The CDR3 loop spans 13 amino acids. This sample is part of a study of CD8 T cells in ankylosing spondylitis. Study-wide results and limits: Made up of under 10 highly homologous variants, a TCR beta motif appeared characteristic of ankylosing spondylitis blood. Reactive arthritis synovial fluid and blood previously showed some of these motif variants. Reportedly, matched ankylosing spondylitis synovial fluid was significantly enriched for disease-linked clones.

TCRdb reprocessed the 5' RACE reads with MiXCR, giving one entry per CDR3 protein. The profile shows under 850,000 distinct CDR3 sequences, over 15% of them singletons. The chain employs TRBV20-1 and TRBJ2-3; the D is unclear. The origin of this receptor is a male donor with ankylosing spondylitis. Sequencing was done on a sample of blood, either unsorted or a sorted T cell fraction (not recorded which). DNA of the CDR3: TGCAGTGCTAGTCTCAGTAGCACAGATACGCAGTATTTT. It codes for CSASLSSTDTQYF.